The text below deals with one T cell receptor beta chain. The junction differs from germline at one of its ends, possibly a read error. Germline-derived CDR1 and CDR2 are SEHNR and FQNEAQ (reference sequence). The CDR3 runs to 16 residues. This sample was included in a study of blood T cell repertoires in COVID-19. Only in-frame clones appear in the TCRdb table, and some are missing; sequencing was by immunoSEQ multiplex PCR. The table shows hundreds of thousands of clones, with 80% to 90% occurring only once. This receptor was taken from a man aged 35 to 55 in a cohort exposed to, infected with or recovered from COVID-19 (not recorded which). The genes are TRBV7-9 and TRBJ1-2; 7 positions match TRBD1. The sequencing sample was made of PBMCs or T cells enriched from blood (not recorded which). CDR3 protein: CASTLGGGRRDPRYTF. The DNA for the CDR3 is TGTGCCAGCACCTTAGGGGGCGGCAGGAGGGATCCGCGCTACACCTTC.